This entry lists 21 T cell receptor beta chains sequenced from one sample in a study of blood T cell repertoires in COVID-19. Generated by immunoSEQ multiplex PCR, the TCRdb table keeps only in-frame clones and is missing some. This sample carries roughly 260,000 clones, around 90% of them seen once, and the ten largest clones take about 6%. The sequencing sample was made of PBMCs or T cells enriched from blood (not recorded which). The origin of the receptors is a woman in her 30s with acute COVID-19.

This chain uses TRBV29-1 with TRBJ1-2; 7 nucleotides line up with TRBD1. The CDR3 covers 12 residues. With V trimmed by 6 bases and J by 0 bases, 1 base remained unmatched. Germline CDR1 SQVTM, CDR2 ANQGSEA. CDR3: CSVGQTNYGYTF. The DNA for the CDR3 is TGCAGCGTGGGACAGACTAACTATGGCTACACCTTC. The entire variable domain, with the rest obtained from reference TRBV29-1 and TRBJ1-2, is as follows: SAVISQKPSRDICQRGTSLTIQCQVDSQVTMMFWYRQQPGQSLTLIATANQGSEATYESGFVIDKFPISRPNLTFSTLTVSNMSPEDSSIYLCSVGQTNYGYTFGSGTRLTVV.

CDR3 sequence reads: CASSLALGDTGELFF. The CDR3 nucleotides read TGCGCCAGCAGCTTGGCCTTAGGGGACACCGGGGAGCTGTTTTTT. The V call is TRBV5-1, the J call TRBJ2-2, with D maybe TRBD1 (5 bases). Trimming removed 0 bases at V and 3 bases at J, with 9 bases between. The germline gives CDR1 SGHRS, CDR2 YFSETQ. This CDR3 is 15 amino acids long. Full variable domain (remainder filled in from reference TRBV5-1 and TRBJ2-2): KAGVTQTPRYLIKTRGQQVTLSCSPISGHRSVSWYQQTPGQGLQFLFEYFSETQRNKGNFPGRFSGRQFSNSRSEMNVSTLELGDSALYLCASSLALGDTGELFFGEGSRLTVL.

The rearrangement links TRBV28 to TRBJ2-5; 15 bases map to TRBD2. Unmatched junction bases numbered 3, after V lost 5 bases and J lost 2 bases. The CDR3 extends over 16 amino acids. Germline assignment: CDR1 MDHEN and CDR2 SYDVKM. CDR3 protein: CASSPGLAGGQETQYF. The CDR3 coding sequence is TGTGCCAGCAGTCCCGGACTAGCGGGAGGGCAAGAGACCCAGTACTTC.

The V gene is TRBV2, the J gene TRBJ1-1; weak D call: TRBD1 (6 bases). V was trimmed by 6 bases and J by 1 base, leaving 15 bases between them. This CDR3 is built from 15 residues. Germline CDR1 is SNHLY and CDR2 is FYNNEI. In DNA form, the CDR3 reads TGTGCCAGCAGACCGGGACACCTACAGAACACTGAAGCTTTCTTT. Encoded protein: CASRPGHLQNTEAFF.

The gene calls are TRBV14 and TRBJ2-7, with D unclear. Germline V gene lookup returns CDR1 SGHDN and CDR2 FVKESK. The CDR3 contains 12 residues. The germline V and J ends were trimmed by 2 bases and 4 bases, with 6 bases remaining between them. The CDR3 spells CASSQSGYEQYF. The CDR3 DNA reads TGTGCCAGCAGCCAATCGGGTTACGAGCAGTACTTC.

This chain uses TRBV6-2 or TRBV6-3 with TRBJ1-2; TRBD1 aligns across 7 bases. This CDR3 contains 17 residues. Trimming cost V 4 bases and J 5 bases; bases outside gene matches: 16. Germline values: CDR1 MNHEY, CDR2 SVGEGT. The CDR3 nucleotides are TGTGCCAGCAGTTCCTACGGACCGGGACAGCTCGGGTATGGCTACACCTTC. Residues: CASSSYGPGQLGYGYTF.

The CDR3 nucleotides are TGTGCCAGCAGCTTAAGACAGGGGAATAATGAGCAGTTCTTC. This codes for CASSLRQGNNEQFF. The gene calls are TRBV7-3 and TRBJ2-1; 8 bases are a match to TRBD1. The CDR3 is made up of 14 amino acids. V gave up 1 base and J gave up 7 bases; unmatched junction bases: 3. CDR1 is SGHTA and CDR2 is FQGTGA in the germline V gene.

This clone has just a few counts. The chain carries TRBV6-1 and TRBJ2-2, with a possible D match to TRBD2 (5 bases). V was clipped by 4 bases and J by 7 bases, with 22 bases between them. Germline V gene sequence: CDR1 MNHNS, CDR2 SASEGT. This CDR3 spans 17 amino acids. The CDR3 reads CASSGATGTHAGGELFF. CDR3 bases: TGTGCCAGCAGTGGGGCTACGGGAACACACGCGGGCGGGGAGCTGTTTTTT.

The V call is TRBV9, the J call TRBJ2-1, with TRBD2 identical over 8 bases. The junction had 11 bases not matched to a gene; V was cut back by 6 bases and J by 3 bases. The CDR3 spans 16 residues. The germline V gene encodes CDR1 SGDLS and CDR2 YYNGEE. This CDR3 is CASTGLAGSNYNEQFF. DNA of the CDR3: TGTGCCAGCACCGGGCTAGCGGGCTCTAACTACAATGAGCAGTTCTTC.

This clone was seen only once. This chain joins TRBV5-5 and TRBJ2-3, with D perhaps matching TRBD2 (6 bases). This CDR3 is built from 15 residues. V was pared by 0 bases and J by 5 bases, with 13 bases between. Germline V gives CDR1 SGHKS, CDR2 YYEKEE (reference sequence). CDR3 sequence: CASSLDLAWGDTQYF. In nucleotides, the CDR3 is TGTGCCAGCAGCTTGGATCTAGCGTGGGGAGATACGCAGTATTTT. Full variable domain (outside the CDR3, taken from reference TRBV5-5 and TRBJ2-3): DAGVTQSPTHLIKTRGQQVTLRCSPISGHKSVSWYQQVLGQGPQFIFQYYEKEERGRGNFPDRFSARQFPNYSSELNVNALLLGDSALYLCASSLDLAWGDTQYFGPGTRLTVL.

The chain is built from TRBV7-9 and TRBJ2-3, with TRBD1 identical over 9 bases. The CDR3 loop spans 15 amino acids. J was trimmed by 2 bases and V by 8 bases; bases with no gene match: 8. Germline V gene data show CDR1 as SEHNR and CDR2 as FQNEAQ (reference sequence). The CDR3 sequence: CASGRTGGVTDTQYF. In DNA, the CDR3 is TGTGCCAGCGGAAGAACAGGGGGCGTCACAGATACGCAGTATTTT.

Points on this clone: Different DNA sequences within this sample yield the same CDR3. The chain is built from TRBV18 and TRBJ1-5; TRBD1 is a possible D gene (6 bases). V was clipped by 1 base and J by 2 bases, with 6 bases between them. The CDR3 consists of 14 residues. Germline assignment: CDR1 KGHSH and CDR2 LQKENI. CDR3: CASSPQGGNQPQHF. CDR3 DNA sequence: TGTGCCAGCTCACCACAGGGGGGCAATCAGCCCCAGCATTTT.

This chain uses TRBV18 with TRBJ1-1; 8 bases line up with TRBD1. V dropped 2 bases and J dropped 1; count of bases not matched to a gene: 6. This CDR3 contains 16 residues. CDR1 KGHSH and CDR2 LQKENI come from the germline V gene. The DNA for the CDR3 is TGTGCCAGCTCACCAAAGGTACAGGGGGGGAACACTGAAGCTTTCTTT. It is translated as CASSPKVQGGNTEAFF. The complete variable domain, with remaining parts taken from reference TRBV18 and TRBJ1-1, reads NAGVMQNPRHLVRRRGQEARLRCSPMKGHSHVYWYRQLPEEGLKFMVYLQKENIIDESGMPKERFSAEFPKEGPSILRIQQVVRGDSAAYFCASSPKVQGGNTEAFFGQGTRLTVV.

The chain links TRBV4-1 to TRBJ1-5; possibly TRBD1 for D (5 bases). Trimming pared 2 bases from V and 9 bases from J, leaving 11 bases between. The germline gives CDR1 MGHRA, CDR2 YSYEKL. The CDR3 contains 13 residues. CDR3 loop: CASSQPQVPPQHF. The CDR3, as DNA: TGCGCCAGCAGCCAACCACAGGTTCCGCCCCAGCATTTT.

The chain couples TRBV12-3 or TRBV12-4 to TRBJ1-1; D not certain. The CDR3 spans 13 residues. V dropped 6 bases and J dropped 5 bases, with 13 bases sitting between them. The CDR3 sequence is CASSLLSETEAFF. CDR3 in DNA: TGTGCCAGCAGCCTCCTGAGTGAGACTGAAGCTTTCTTT.

J is TRBJ2-5 and V is TRBV9; 7 nucleotides match TRBD1. The CDR3 length is 15 residues. Germline assignment: CDR1 SGDLS and CDR2 YYNGEE. Unmatched junction bases numbered 6, after V lost 0 bases and J lost 4 bases. The CDR3 DNA follows: TGTGCCAGCAGCGTAGCACAGGGGACGCGAGAGACCCAGTACTTC. Translation gives CASSVAQGTRETQYF.

The chain links TRBV27 to TRBJ1-6, with 9 bases lining up with TRBD1. This CDR3 comprises 15 residues. Germline CDR1 MNHEY, CDR2 SMNVEV (reference sequence). The junction had 5 bases not matched to a gene; V was cut back by 5 bases and J by 6 bases. The CDR3 DNA reads as TGTGCCAGCAGTGACCGGACAGGGGCTAATTCACCCCTCCACTTT. Translation: CASSDRTGANSPLHF.

This chain joins TRBV5-1 and TRBJ2-1, with 15 bases aligning to TRBD2. Per the germline V gene, CDR1 is SGHRS and CDR2 is YFSETQ. The length of the CDR3 is 18 residues. V shed 4 bases and J 3 bases; nucleotides not matched to a gene: 8. Here the CDR3 reads CASSPTGTSGGNYNEQFF. For the CDR3, the DNA is TGCGCCAGCAGCCCCACCGGGACTAGCGGGGGGAACTACAATGAGCAGTTCTTC.

The chain has TRBV24-1 and TRBJ2-3; D perhaps matches TRBD2 (5 bases). There are 14 residues in the CDR3. V lost 5 bases and J 1 base, leaving 9 bases between the germline ends. Germline-derived CDR1 and CDR2 are KGHDR and SFDVKD. CDR3 bases: TGTGCCACCAGTGCCAGCGGCCGCACAGATACGCAGTATTTT. Its translation is CATSASGRTDTQYF.

The gene calls are TRBV10-3 and TRBJ2-1; the D gene is possibly TRBD2 (5 bases). This CDR3 has 14 amino acids. Per germline, CDR1 ENHRY and CDR2 SYGVKD. Trimming stripped 10 bases from V and 5 bases from J, with 18 bases between. The DNA of the CDR3 is TGTGCCACGATGGGAGAGACTTCAGACAATGAGCAGTTCTTC. Amino acid sequence: CATMGETSDNEQFF.

The chain combines TRBV11-1 with TRBJ2-7; a weak D match, TRBD1 (6 bases). The V and J ends lost 4 bases and 4 bases respectively, with 11 bases between them. Germline values: CDR1 SGHAT, CDR2 FQDESV (reference sequence). This CDR3 is 13 amino acids long. The CDR3 protein is CASSSQTGYEQYF. CDR3 bases: TGTGCCAGCAGCTCGCAGACAGGTTACGAGCAGTACTTC.